Described below is a single T cell receptor beta chain sequence and its context. The data were obtained in a study of blood T cell repertoires in COVID-19. Study context: T cells, B-cell-depleted T cells, or PBMCs provided the cDNA or gDNA that served as material.

Clones were sequenced by immunoSEQ multiplex PCR, and TCRdb holds only the in-frame ones, with some missing. There are about 71,000 clones in the sample; 85% occur only once, and under 6% lies in the top ten. V shed 2 bases, J shed 5 bases, and the junction held 7 bases outside the gene matches. The germline V gene encodes CDR1 SGHRS and CDR2 YFSETQ. This CDR3 is 16 amino acids long. The receptor comes from a man at least 80 years old with acute or convalescent COVID-19. The chain links TRBV5-1 to TRBJ1-6, with TRBD1 matching over 7 bases. Sequencing was performed on peripheral blood. CDR3 residues: CASSFDRAIDNSPLHF. In nucleotides, the CDR3 is TGCGCCAGCAGCTTTGACAGGGCCATAGATAATTCACCCCTCCACTTT.